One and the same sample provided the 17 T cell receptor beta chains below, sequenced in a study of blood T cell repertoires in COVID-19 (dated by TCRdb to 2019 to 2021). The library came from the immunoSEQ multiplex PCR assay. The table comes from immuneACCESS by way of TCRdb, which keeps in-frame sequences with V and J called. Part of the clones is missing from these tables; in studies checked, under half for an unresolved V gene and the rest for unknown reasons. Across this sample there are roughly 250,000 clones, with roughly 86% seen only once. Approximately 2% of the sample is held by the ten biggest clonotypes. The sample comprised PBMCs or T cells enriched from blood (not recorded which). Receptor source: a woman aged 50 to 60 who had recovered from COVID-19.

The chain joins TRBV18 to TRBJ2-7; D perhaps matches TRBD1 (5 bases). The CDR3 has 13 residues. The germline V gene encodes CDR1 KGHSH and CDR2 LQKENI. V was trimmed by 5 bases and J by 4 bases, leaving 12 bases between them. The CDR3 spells CASSNQGAYEQYF. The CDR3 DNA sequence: TGTGCCAGCTCAAACCAGGGCGCGTACGAGCAGTACTTC.

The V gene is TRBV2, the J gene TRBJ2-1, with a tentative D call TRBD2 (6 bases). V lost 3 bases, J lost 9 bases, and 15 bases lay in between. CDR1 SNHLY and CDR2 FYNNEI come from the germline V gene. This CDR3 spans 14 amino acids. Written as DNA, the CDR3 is TGTGCCAGCAGTGACTCCGGGGGTTGGGCTGAGCAGTTCTTC. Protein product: CASSDSGGWAEQFF.

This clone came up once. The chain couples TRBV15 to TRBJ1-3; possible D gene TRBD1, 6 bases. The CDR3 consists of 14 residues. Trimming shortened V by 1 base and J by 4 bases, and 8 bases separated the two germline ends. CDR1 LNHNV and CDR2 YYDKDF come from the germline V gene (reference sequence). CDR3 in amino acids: CATSRAGQGNTIYF. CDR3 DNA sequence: TGTGCCACCAGCAGAGCTGGACAGGGAAACACCATATATTTT.

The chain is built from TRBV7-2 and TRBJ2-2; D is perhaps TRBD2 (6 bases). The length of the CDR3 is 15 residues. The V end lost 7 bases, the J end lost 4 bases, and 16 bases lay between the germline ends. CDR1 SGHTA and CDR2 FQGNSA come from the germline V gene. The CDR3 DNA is TGTGCCAGCACCCCTAGTGGCGGGGTCACCGGGGAGCTGTTTTTT. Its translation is CASTPSGGVTGELFF.

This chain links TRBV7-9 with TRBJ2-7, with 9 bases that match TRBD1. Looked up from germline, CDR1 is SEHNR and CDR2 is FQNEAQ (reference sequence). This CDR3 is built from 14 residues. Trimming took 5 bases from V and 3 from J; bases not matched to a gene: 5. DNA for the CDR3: TGTGCCAGCAGCCATAGGACAGGGGTCTACGAGCAGTACTTC. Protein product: CASSHRTGVYEQYF.

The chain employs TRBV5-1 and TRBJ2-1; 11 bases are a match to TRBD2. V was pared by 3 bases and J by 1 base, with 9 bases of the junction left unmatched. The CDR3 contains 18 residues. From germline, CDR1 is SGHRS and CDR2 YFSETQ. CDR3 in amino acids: CASSSVALAGGSYNEQFF. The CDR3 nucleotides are TGCGCCAGCAGCTCAGTAGCGCTAGCGGGGGGATCCTACAATGAGCAGTTCTTC.

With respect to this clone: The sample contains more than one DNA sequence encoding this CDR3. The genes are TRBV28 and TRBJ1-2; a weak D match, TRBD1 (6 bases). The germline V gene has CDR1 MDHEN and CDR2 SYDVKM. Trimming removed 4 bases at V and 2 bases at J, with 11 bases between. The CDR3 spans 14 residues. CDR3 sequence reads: CASSSGVGNYGYTF. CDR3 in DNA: TGTGCCAGCAGTTCAGGGGTGGGCAACTATGGCTACACCTTC.

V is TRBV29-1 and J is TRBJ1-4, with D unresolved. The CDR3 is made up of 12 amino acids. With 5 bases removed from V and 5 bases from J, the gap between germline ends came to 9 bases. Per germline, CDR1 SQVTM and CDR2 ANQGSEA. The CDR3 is CSVSGKNEKLFF. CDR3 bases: TGCAGCGTTAGCGGGAAAAATGAAAAACTGTTTTTT. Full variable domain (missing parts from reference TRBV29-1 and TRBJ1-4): SAVISQKPSRDICQRGTSLTIQCQVDSQVTMMFWYRQQPGQSLTLIATANQGSEATYESGFVIDKFPISRPNLTFSTLTVSNMSPEDSSIYLCSVSGKNEKLFFGSGTQLSVL.

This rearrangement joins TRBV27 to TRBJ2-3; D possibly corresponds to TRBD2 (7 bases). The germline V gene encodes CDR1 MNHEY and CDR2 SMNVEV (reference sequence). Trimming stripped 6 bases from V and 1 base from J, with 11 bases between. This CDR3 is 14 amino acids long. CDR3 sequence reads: CASSRGAGTDTQYF. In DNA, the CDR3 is TGTGCCAGCAGCCGGGGGGCCGGCACAGATACGCAGTATTTT.

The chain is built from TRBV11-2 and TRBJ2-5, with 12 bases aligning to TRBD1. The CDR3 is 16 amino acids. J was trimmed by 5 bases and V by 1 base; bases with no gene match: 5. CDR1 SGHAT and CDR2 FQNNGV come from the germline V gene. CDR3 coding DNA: TGTGCCAGCAGCTTAGTCGGGACAGGGGGCGTGGAGACCCAGTACTTC. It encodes CASSLVGTGGVETQYF.

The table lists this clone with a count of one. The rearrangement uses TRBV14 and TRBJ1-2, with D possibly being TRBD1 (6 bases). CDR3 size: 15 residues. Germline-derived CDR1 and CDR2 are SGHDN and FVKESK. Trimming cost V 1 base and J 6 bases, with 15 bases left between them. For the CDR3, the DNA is TGTGCCAGCAGCCAAGTCGGGGGGCCTAGGAATGGCTACACCTTC. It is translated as CASSQVGGPRNGYTF.

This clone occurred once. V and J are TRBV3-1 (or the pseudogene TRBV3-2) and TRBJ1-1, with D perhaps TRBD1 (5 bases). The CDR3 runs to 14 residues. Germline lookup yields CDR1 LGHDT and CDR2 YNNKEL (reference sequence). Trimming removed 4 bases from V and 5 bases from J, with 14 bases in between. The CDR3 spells CASSPGTGRTEAFF. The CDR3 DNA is TGTGCCAGCAGCCCTGGAACAGGCCGGACTGAAGCTTTCTTT.

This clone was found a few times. CDR3 loop: CAWSVIREKLFF. For the CDR3, the DNA is TGTGCCTGGAGTGTAATCCGGGAAAAACTGTTTTTT. The V and J genes are TRBV30 and TRBJ1-4; D is unclear. The V gene lost 0 bases and the J gene lost 8 bases, with 7 bases spanning the gap. This CDR3 has 12 residues. Germline V gene sequence: CDR1 GTSNPN, CDR2 SVGIG (reference sequence).

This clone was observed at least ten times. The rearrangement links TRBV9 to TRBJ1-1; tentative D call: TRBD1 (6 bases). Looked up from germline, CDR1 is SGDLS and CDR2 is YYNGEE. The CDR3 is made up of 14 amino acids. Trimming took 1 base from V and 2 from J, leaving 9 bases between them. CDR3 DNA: TGTGCCAGCAGCGTACAGGGGCCAAACACTGAAGCTTTCTTT. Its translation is CASSVQGPNTEAFF.

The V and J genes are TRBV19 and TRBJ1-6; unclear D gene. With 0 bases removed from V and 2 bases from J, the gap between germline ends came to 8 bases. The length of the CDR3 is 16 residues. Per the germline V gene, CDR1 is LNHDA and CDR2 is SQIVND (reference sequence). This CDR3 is CASSIDPGTYNSPLHF. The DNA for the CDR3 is TGTGCCAGTAGTATAGATCCCGGGACCTATAATTCACCCCTCCACTTT.

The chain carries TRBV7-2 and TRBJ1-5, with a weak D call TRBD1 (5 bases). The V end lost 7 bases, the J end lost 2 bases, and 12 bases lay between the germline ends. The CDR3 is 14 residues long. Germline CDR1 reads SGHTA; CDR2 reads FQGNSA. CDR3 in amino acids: CASNRTTGNQPQHF. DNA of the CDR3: TGTGCCAGCAACAGGACCACGGGCAATCAGCCCCAGCATTTT.

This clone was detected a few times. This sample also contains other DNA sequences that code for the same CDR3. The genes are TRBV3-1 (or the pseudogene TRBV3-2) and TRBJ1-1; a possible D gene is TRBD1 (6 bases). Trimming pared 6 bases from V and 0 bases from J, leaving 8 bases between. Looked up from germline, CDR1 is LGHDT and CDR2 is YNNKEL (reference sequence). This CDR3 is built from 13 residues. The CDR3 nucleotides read TGTGCCAGCAGTCCAGGGGTGAACACTGAAGCTTTCTTT. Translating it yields CASSPGVNTEAFF.